This section outlines one TCR beta chain sequence together with its context. Its specificity is not known. The sample is drawn from a study of CD8 T cells in ankylosing spondylitis. Broader study findings: As reported, disease-linked clones showed significant enrichment in matched ankylosing spondylitis synovial fluid. Relatively rare in peripheral blood, disease-linked clones were also CD8+. Ankylosing spondylitis blood seemed to carry a telltale TCR beta motif made of several highly homologous variants.

The V gene end was trimmed by 1 base and the J gene end by 2 bases; junction bases not matched to a gene: 1. CDR3 size: 14 residues. Germline V CDR1 and CDR2: LGHNA, YSLEER. As the method for making TCR beta libraries, quantitative 5'-RACE with molecular barcodes was used. TCRdb re-analysed the 5' RACE reads in MiXCR, keeping a single row per CDR3 protein. Among hundreds of thousands of distinct CDR3 sequences listed, less than 10% were seen once. The rearrangement links TRBV4-3 to TRBJ1-1; TRBD1 matches at 7 bases. Sample: blood, either unsorted or a sorted T cell fraction (not recorded which). The clonotype originates from a male donor with ankylosing spondylitis or in good health (not recorded which). CDR3 sequence: CASSQGDSNTEAFF. The CDR3, as DNA: TGCGCCAGCAGCCAAGGGGACAGTAACACTGAAGCTTTCTTT.